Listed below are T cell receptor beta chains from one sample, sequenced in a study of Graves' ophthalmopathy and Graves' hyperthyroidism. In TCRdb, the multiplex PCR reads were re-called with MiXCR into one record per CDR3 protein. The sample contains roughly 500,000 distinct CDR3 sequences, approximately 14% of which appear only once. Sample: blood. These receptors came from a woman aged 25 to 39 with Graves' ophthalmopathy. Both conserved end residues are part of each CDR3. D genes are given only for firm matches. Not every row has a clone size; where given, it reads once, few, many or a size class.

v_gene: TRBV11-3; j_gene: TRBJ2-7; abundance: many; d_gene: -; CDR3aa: CASSHEGYEQYF; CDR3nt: TGTGCCAGCAGCCACGAGGGCTACGAGCAGTACTTC
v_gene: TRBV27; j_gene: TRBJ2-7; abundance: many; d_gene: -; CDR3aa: CASSLYPASYEQYF; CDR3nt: TGTGCCAGCAGTTTATATCCAGCATCCTACGAGCAGTACTTC
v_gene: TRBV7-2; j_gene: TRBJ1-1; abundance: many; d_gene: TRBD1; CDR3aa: CASSPQGQGSTEAFF; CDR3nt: TGTGCCAGCAGCCCACAAGGACAGGGGAGCACTGAAGCTTTCTTT
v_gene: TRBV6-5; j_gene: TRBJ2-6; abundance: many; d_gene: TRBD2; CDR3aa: CASRPVSGESPSGANVLTF; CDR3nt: TGTGCCAGCCGTCCTGTTAGCGGGGAATCCCCCTCTGGGGCCAACGTCCTGACTTTC
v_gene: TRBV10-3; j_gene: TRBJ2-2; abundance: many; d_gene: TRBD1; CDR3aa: CAIGGQGRTGELFF; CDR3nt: TGTGCCATCGGAGGACAGGGTCGAACCGGGGAGCTGTTTTTT
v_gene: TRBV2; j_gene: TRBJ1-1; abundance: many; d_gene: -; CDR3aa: CASVTGIVNTEAFF; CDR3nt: TGTGCCAGCGTAACCGGGATCGTAAACACTGAAGCTTTCTTT
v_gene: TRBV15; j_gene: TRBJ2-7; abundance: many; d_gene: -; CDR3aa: CATSRDGAATYEQYF; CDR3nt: TGTGCCACCAGCAGGGACGGCGCTGCAACCTACGAGCAGTACTTC
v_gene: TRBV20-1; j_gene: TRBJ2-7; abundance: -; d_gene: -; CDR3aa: CSARDQGVSSYEQYF; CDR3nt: TGCAGTGCTAGAGATCAAGGGGTTAGCTCCTACGAGCAGTACTTC
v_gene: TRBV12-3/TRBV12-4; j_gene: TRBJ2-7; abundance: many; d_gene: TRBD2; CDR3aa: CASSPGTSGGHRDDEQYF; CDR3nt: TGTGCCAGCAGTCCCGGGACTAGCGGGGGGCACCGTGACGACGAGCAGTACTTC
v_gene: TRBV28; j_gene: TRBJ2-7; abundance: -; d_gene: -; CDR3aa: CASSLSPSLSSYEQYF; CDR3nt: TGTGCCAGCAGTCTCTCCCCTAGCCTCTCCTCCTACGAGCAGTACTTC
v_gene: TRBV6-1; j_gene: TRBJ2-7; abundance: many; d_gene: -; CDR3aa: CASSDRGLYYEQYF; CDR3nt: TGTGCCAGCTCTGACCGGGGCCTCTACTACGAGCAGTACTTC
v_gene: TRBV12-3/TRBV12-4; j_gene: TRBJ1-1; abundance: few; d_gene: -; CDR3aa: CASSPSPGFSEAFF; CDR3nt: TGTGCCAGCAGTCCTTCCCCGGGATTTTCTGAAGCTTTCTTT
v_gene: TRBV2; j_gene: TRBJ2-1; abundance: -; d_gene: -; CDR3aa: CASKGDAYKNEQFF; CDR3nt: TGTGCCAGCAAGGGGGATGCGTATAAAAATGAGCAGTTCTTC
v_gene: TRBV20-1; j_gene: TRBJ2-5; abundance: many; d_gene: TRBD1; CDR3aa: CSARDWQGAGETQYF; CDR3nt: TGCAGTGCTAGAGATTGGCAGGGGGCCGGAGAGACCCAGTACTTC
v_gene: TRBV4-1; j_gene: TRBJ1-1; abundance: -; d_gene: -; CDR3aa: CASSQDRGRQLSTEAFF; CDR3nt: TGCGCCAGCAGCCAAGATAGGGGCCGACAGTTGAGCACTGAAGCTTTCTTT
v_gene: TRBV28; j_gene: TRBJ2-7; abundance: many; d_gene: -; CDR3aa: CASSSGTGTPLYEQYF; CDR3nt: TGTGCCAGCAGTTCAGGAACCGGGACCCCACTCTACGAGCAGTACTTC